The entry that follows covers one TCR beta chain sequence. Its antigen is not yet known. There are no base qualities to consult, and no much larger clone falls within one base. Peripheral blood CD8+ and CD4+ T cells from healthy donors, Susac syndrome patients and multiple sclerosis patients were profiled using high-throughput TCR beta sequencing. Multiple sclerosis controls were treatment-naive patients with stable or active relapsing-remitting disease fulfilling revised McDonald criteria. CD8+ TEMRA cells were enriched by FACS, while bulk CD8+ and CD4+ T cells were purified by magnetic negative isolation. Blood was drawn into EDTA tubes, processed within 24 hours, and PBMCs were isolated by density gradient centrifugation. PBMCs intended for TCR sequencing were cryopreserved in liquid nitrogen and were subsequently thawed in a 37 degrees C water bath. The sorted or isolated CD4+, CD8+ and CD8+ TEMRA cells reached a purity of at least 90%.

This sample was included in a study of CD8 T cells in Susac syndrome (dated by TCRdb to 2018 to 2020). In terms of the full investigation: Whether CD8+ T cell activation and differentiation in Susac syndrome was antigen driven was tested using repertoire sequencing. The clonality of the CD8+ T cell repertoire was compared across some eleven healthy donors, about 14 Susac syndrome patients and around 16 multiple sclerosis patients.

The germline V end is reduced by 0 bases and the J end by 4 bases; junction bases left unmatched: 6. The CDR3 sequence holds 15 residues, the cysteine and phenylalanine included. The retained sequence is limited to the CDR3, 45 bases, with the frame set at the first base. The CDR1 and CDR2 encoded by the germline V gene are SGDLS and YYNGEE. RNA was extracted with the RNeasy kit and about 0.45 to 1 ug was reverse transcribed using random hexamers. The immunoSEQ multiplex PCR assay, covering 54 Vbeta and 13 Jbeta segments, was used to amplify TCR beta CDR3 regions. To correct PCR amplification bias, a synthetic template baseline was used for both primer optimization and computational correction. From the authors' description of their analysis: Only productive sequences were kept, with reads annotated to V, D and J genes according to IMGT and analyzed in immunoSEQ Analyzer. Clonality was computed as one minus Shannon entropy normalized by log2 of the number of productive unique sequences. Public and private clones were assessed among the 100 most prevalent clones of each patient and control. Susac-specific clones were defined as absent from healthy and MS cohorts, 850 to 1,300 published viral clones and other ImmuneACCESS disease sequences. TCRdb reprocessed the public reads (quality trimming at Q25 with fastp, clone calling with MiXCR) and kept in-frame beta chains. Each CDR3 protein appears once, grouped with its most common genes and DNA. TCRdb's processing, not the authors' own work, is the source of the V and J calls. Across this sample there are 250,000 to 300,000 distinct CDR3 sequences, with 85% seen only once. Together, the top ten hold 0.21% of the sample.

Study-wide conclusions, independent of this receptor: The number of individuals in the TCR sequencing and HLA analysis was recognized as being relatively small.

The sequence derives from a human donor with multiple sclerosis. This chain joins TRBV9 to TRBJ2-7; TRBD2 lines up with 8 middle nucleotides. Source material: CD8+ T cells from PBMCs. The CDR3 protein: CASSVAPAGAYEQYF. The DNA sequence is TGTGCCAGCAGCGTAGCTCCAGCGGGAGCGTACGAGCAGTACTTC.